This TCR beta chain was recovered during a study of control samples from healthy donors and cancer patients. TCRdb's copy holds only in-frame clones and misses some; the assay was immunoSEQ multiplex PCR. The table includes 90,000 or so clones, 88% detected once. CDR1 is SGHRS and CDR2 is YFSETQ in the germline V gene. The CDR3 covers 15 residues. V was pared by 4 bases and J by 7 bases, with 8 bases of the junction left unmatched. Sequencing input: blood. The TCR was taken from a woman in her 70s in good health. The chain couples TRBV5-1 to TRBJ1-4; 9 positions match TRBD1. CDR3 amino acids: CASSITGTGSEKLFF. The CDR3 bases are TGCGCCAGCAGCATTACCGGGACAGGGAGTGAAAAACTGTTTTTT.